This is a list of T cell receptor beta chains from one sample in a study of immune evolution from preneoplasia to lung adenocarcinoma. Sequenced by immunoSEQ multiplex PCR; TCRdb stores in-frame clones only, minus some. The sample has tens of thousands of clones; 74% are singletons. The sequenced material came from FFPE invasive lung adenocarcinoma tissue. These receptors came from a person in their sixties or seventies with lung adenocarcinoma. CDR3s include the opening cysteine and the closing phenylalanine or tryptophan. The D gene is left open where the match is weak. Clone size, where shown, is once, few, many, or a class for clones that have expanded.

v_call,clone_size,j_call,d_call,cdr3_nt,cdr3_aa
TRBV5-6,-,TRBJ2-1,TRBD1,TGTGCCAGCAGCTTCGGGGTAGGGGGCGGTGAGCAGTTCTTC,CASSFGVGGGEQFF
TRBV21-1,-,TRBJ1-4,-,TGTGCCAGCAGCAACAAACAGCCCCCCGGACAGACATATGAAAAACTGTTTTTT,CASSNKQPPGQTYEKLFF
TRBV28,-,TRBJ1-2,-,TGTGCCAGCTTCGGCGGTGGCCTGGGCTACACCTTC,CASFGGGLGYTF
TRBV18,-,TRBJ2-7,-,TGTGCCAGCTCACCACGGGAAATCTACGAGCAGTACTTC,CASSPREIYEQYF
TRBV7-2,-,TRBJ1-5,-,TGTGCCAGCAGCAAAGACGGGGCCTATCAGCCCCAGCATTTT,CASSKDGAYQPQHF
TRBV30,-,TRBJ2-3,-,TGTGCCTGGAGTTCGGGGGCCAACGGGGATACGCAGTATTTT,CAWSSGANGDTQYF
TRBV18,-,TRBJ2-1,-,TGTGCCAGCTCACCAGCCACCCAGGACAATGAGCAGTTCTTC,CASSPATQDNEQFF
TRBV5-1,-,TRBJ1-3,-,TGCGCCAGCAGCTTGGAGCTCTCTGGAAACACCATATATTTT,CASSLELSGNTIYF
TRBV28,-,TRBJ1-2,TRBD1,TGTGCCAGCAGTTTGACCGGGACAGTCTATGGCTACACCTTC,CASSLTGTVYGYTF
TRBV18,-,TRBJ2-2,-,TGTGCCAGCTCTTCCGGGACATACACCGGGGAGCTGTTTTTT,CASSSGTYTGELFF
TRBV25-1,-,TRBJ2-2,-,TGTGCCAGCAGTGAATACAGGGACACCGGGGAGCTGTTTTTT,CASSEYRDTGELFF
TRBV19,-,TRBJ2-3,-,TGTGCCAGTAGTAAGGGACTGCCGCGGGTGGATACGCAGTATTTT,CASSKGLPRVDTQYF
TRBV28,few,TRBJ2-7,-,TGTGCCAGCAGTTTACGGCAGGAATCCTACGAGCAGTACTTC,CASSLRQESYEQYF
TRBV11-2,-,TRBJ2-3,TRBD2,TGTGCCAGCAGCACAAGACTAGCGGGAGGAGATACGCAGTATTTT,CASSTRLAGGDTQYF
TRBV5-1,medium-sized,TRBJ2-7,-,TGCGCCAGCAGAGTGGGCTACGAGCAGTACTTC,CASRVGYEQYF
TRBV10-3,few,TRBJ1-5,-,TGTGCCATAGGAATGGAGGGAAGCAATCAGCCCCAGCATTTT,CAIGMEGSNQPQHF
TRBV2,-,TRBJ2-1,TRBD2,TGTGCCAGCAGTGAAGGGACTAGTATCCACAATGAGCAGTTCTTC,CASSEGTSIHNEQFF
TRBV30,-,TRBJ2-7,TRBD2,TGTGCCTGGTCTAGCGGAGTCTACGAGCAGTACTTC,CAWSSGVYEQYF